Listed here are 30 T cell receptor beta chains from one sample, sequenced in a study of CD8+ T cells in alopecia areata (dated by TCRdb to the late 2010s). Library construction relied on the immunoSEQ multiplex PCR assay. RNA was extracted from all samples and reverse transcribed into cDNA, which served as template for TCR sequencing. The clones in this table, taken by TCRdb from immuneACCESS, are in-frame only. Not every clone is retained; where verified, under half of the shortfall comes from an unresolved V gene, and the cause of the rest is unknown. The sample includes about 120,000 clones, with around 56% observed a single time. Roughly 0.5% of the sample goes to the ten largest clones. The sample's time point label is to be understood as: 4 weeks on oral tofacitinib. Explained via the paper, the treatment or condition label denotes: oral pan-JAK inhibitor, 5-10 mg twice daily. The specimen comprised CD4+ T cells sorted from blood, sampled at week 4, from a patient treated with tofacitinib. These receptors were collected from a human donor with alopecia areata.

The chain combines TRBV25-1 with TRBJ2-7; 7 bases align to TRBD1. CDR3 length: 16 residues. V lost 3 bases to trimming and J lost 2 bases; unmatched junction nucleotides: 10. Germline values: CDR1 MGHDK, CDR2 SYGVNS. The CDR3 coding sequence is TGTGCCAGCAGTGAGTCCCGGGGCAGGGGGACCTACGAGCAGTACTTC. Amino acids: CASSESRGRGTYEQYF.

This clone was observed at least ten times. The chain recombines TRBV10-1 with TRBJ2-1; tentative D call: TRBD2 (5 bases). The germline V gene encodes CDR1 WNHNN and CDR2 SYGVQD (reference sequence). The CDR3 loop spans 13 amino acids. V lost 4 bases, J lost 6 bases, and 10 bases lay in between. This chain's CDR3 is CASSVQRSNEQFF. CDR3 coding DNA: TGCGCCAGCAGTGTCCAGCGGAGCAATGAGCAGTTCTTC.

In this sample, this clone turned up a few times. The J gene is TRBJ2-1, the V gene TRBV29-1; D gene unclear. This CDR3 spans 12 amino acids. V lost 7 bases and J 7 bases, leaving 14 bases between the germline ends. Germline CDR1 reads SQVTM; CDR2 reads ANQGSEA. The CDR3 reads CSAQPGPNEQFF. The CDR3 DNA reads TGCAGCGCTCAGCCCGGGCCGAATGAGCAGTTCTTC.

This clone was seen a single time. V gene TRBV5-1 combines with J gene TRBJ2-4; 7 bases are shared with TRBD2. CDR3 size: 15 residues. Looked up from germline, CDR1 is SGHRS and CDR2 is YFSETQ. J was trimmed by 5 bases and V by 4 bases; bases with no gene match: 9. This CDR3 reads CASSSFGGIENIQYF. The CDR3, as DNA: TGCGCCAGCAGCAGCTTCGGGGGGATCGAAAACATTCAGTACTTC.

This clone came up many times. DNA of the CDR3: TGTGCCAGCAGCCGCCCGGGGGCGAGGGAGCAGTACTTC. This sequence encodes CASSRPGAREQYF. V usage is TRBV5-6 and J usage is TRBJ2-7, with D possibly called TRBD1 or TRBD2 (6 bases each). Between the trimmed V and J ends, which lost 4 bases and 7 bases, there was a span of 15 bases. The CDR3 extends over 13 amino acids. Germline-derived CDR1 and CDR2 are SGHDT and YYEEEE.

V gene TRBV6-6 combines with J gene TRBJ2-5; maybe TRBD1 (5 bases). V was cut by 5 bases and J by 1 base, with 11 bases left in between. This CDR3 has 14 amino acids. Germline values: CDR1 MNHNY, CDR2 SVGAGI (reference sequence). CDR3 in amino acids: CASSTRQIQETQYF. The CDR3 coding sequence is TGTGCCAGCAGTACCCGACAGATCCAAGAGACCCAGTACTTC.

This clone was picked up a small number of times. This chain uses TRBV7-2 with TRBJ2-2; tentative D call: TRBD1 (6 bases). The CDR3 covers 19 residues. Trimming cost V 4 bases and J 6 bases, with 27 bases left between them. CDR1 is SGHTA, CDR2 FQGNSA, per germline. As DNA, the CDR3 is TGTGCCAGCAGCTCCCACACCAGGGGTCACAGGGATAATCCCGGGGAGCTGTTTTTT. Encoded protein: CASSSHTRGHRDNPGELFF.

V and J are TRBV7-2 and TRBJ2-5, with D perhaps TRBD1 (5 bases). The CDR3 runs to 13 residues. Trimming pared 5 bases from V and 2 bases from J, leaving 9 bases between. CDR1 and CDR2 from the germline V gene are SGHTA and FQGNSA. CDR3 loop: CASSPRTQETQYF. For the CDR3, the DNA is TGTGCCAGCAGCCCCAGGACACAAGAGACCCAGTACTTC.

This clone turned up a few times. The CDR3 loop reads CASSLLPTGPLAKNIQYF. CDR3 coding DNA: TGTGCCAGCAGCTTACTCCCCACAGGGCCATTAGCCAAAAACATTCAGTACTTC. This sequence joins TRBV7-9 and TRBJ2-4, with D possibly being TRBD1 (6 bases). Trimming took off 2 bases at V and 0 bases at J, with 17 bases between the two ends. Germline CDR1 reads SEHNR; CDR2 reads FQNEAQ (reference sequence). The CDR3 is 18 amino acids.

This clone was seen a single time. V usage is TRBV5-1 and J usage is TRBJ2-6; D may be TRBD2 (7 bases). V lost 0 bases, J lost 0 bases, and 16 bases lay in between. The germline CDR1 and CDR2 sequences are SGHRS and YFSETQ. The length of the CDR3 is 19 residues. Here the CDR3 reads CASSLVSGGPSSGANVLTF. The DNA of the CDR3 is TGCGCCAGCAGCTTGGTTTCGGGGGGCCCTAGCTCTGGGGCCAACGTCCTGACTTTC.

The chain uses TRBV5-1 and TRBJ1-2; 7 bases agree with TRBD1. J lost 7 bases, V lost 3 bases, and 9 bases had no gene match. The CDR3 covers 14 residues. CDR1 SGHRS and CDR2 YFSETQ come from the germline V gene. CDR3 residues: CASSSRTGEGGYTF. The CDR3 DNA is TGCGCCAGCAGCTCGCGGACAGGCGAAGGTGGCTACACCTTC.

V is TRBV25-1 and J is TRBJ2-1; D not certain. CDR3 size: 14 residues. Trimming removed 5 bases at V and 0 bases at J, with 8 bases between. Germline V gives CDR1 MGHDK, CDR2 SYGVNS. CDR3 residues: CASSSLSSYNEQFF. Written as DNA, the CDR3 is TGTGCCAGCAGTTCTTTGAGCTCCTACAATGAGCAGTTCTTC.

Details on this clone: Other DNA sequences in the sample encode the same CDR3. CDR3 in amino acids: CSVGYNEQFF. CDR3 bases: TGCAGCGTTGGATACAATGAGCAGTTCTTC. V usage is TRBV29-1 and J usage is TRBJ2-1; D call uncertain. Between the trimmed V and J ends, which lost 4 bases and 4 bases, there was a span of 2 bases. CDR1 is SQVTM and CDR2 is ANQGSEA in the germline V gene. The CDR3 spans 10 residues.

The chain recombines TRBV30 with TRBJ2-6; 9 bases are shared with TRBD1. CDR3 size: 16 residues. The V gene's germline CDR1 is GTSNPN and CDR2 SVGIG (reference sequence). With V trimmed by 6 bases and J by 6 bases, 12 bases remained unmatched. This CDR3 reads CACPPGQGSAANVLTF. CDR3 nucleotide sequence: TGTGCCTGTCCCCCGGGACAGGGTTCAGCGGCCAACGTCCTGACTTTC.

The chain has TRBV4-1 and TRBJ2-3; 7 bases line up with TRBD2. Germline values: CDR1 MGHRA, CDR2 YSYEKL. The CDR3 extends over 15 amino acids. The V gene end was trimmed by 0 bases and the J gene end by 4 bases; junction bases not matched to a gene: 4. The CDR3: CASSQDGEGADTQYF. Written as DNA, the CDR3 is TGCGCCAGCAGCCAAGATGGGGAGGGAGCAGATACGCAGTATTTT.

The chain joins TRBV6-1 to TRBJ1-2; TRBD1 is a possible D gene (5 bases). CDR3 size: 14 residues. Deletions cut 1 base from V and 4 bases from J, with 10 bases between. Germline loops: CDR1 MNHNS, CDR2 SASEGT. The CDR3 here is CASSEGQFLYGYTF. In DNA form, the CDR3 reads TGTGCCAGCAGTGAAGGACAGTTCCTCTATGGCTACACCTTC.

This chain uses TRBV6-1 with TRBJ2-1; 7 bases map to TRBD1. Germline CDR1 and CDR2: MNHNS and SASEGT. V was clipped by 6 bases and J by 7 bases; unmatched bases: 9. CDR3 size: 14 residues. CDR3 DNA sequence: TGTGCCAGCAGAGAGGGACAGAACTTTAATGAGCAGTTCTTC. Translation gives CASREGQNFNEQFF.

This clone was detected only once. The V gene is TRBV5-1, the J gene TRBJ2-5; D not certain. Germline V gives CDR1 SGHRS, CDR2 YFSETQ. The V gene lost 1 base and the J gene lost 5 bases, with 12 bases spanning the gap. The CDR3 runs to 14 residues. The CDR3 sequence is CASSLYSPVETQYF. The CDR3 DNA sequence: TGCGCCAGCAGCTTGTATTCCCCGGTGGAGACCCAGTACTTC.

The V call is TRBV29-1, the J call TRBJ2-7; 7 bases map to TRBD1. The germline gives CDR1 SQVTM, CDR2 ANQGSEA. The CDR3 contains 14 residues. V was pared by 1 base and J by 1 base, with 4 bases of the junction left unmatched. This chain's CDR3 is CSVEAGTASYEQYF. Written as DNA, the CDR3 is TGCAGCGTTGAAGCCGGGACAGCGTCCTACGAGCAGTACTTC.

The V call is TRBV13, the J call TRBJ2-1, with TRBD2 matching over 9 bases. Germline V lookup: CDR1 PRHDT, CDR2 FYEKMQ (reference sequence). The CDR3 extends over 15 amino acids. V shed 4 bases and J 3 bases; nucleotides not matched to a gene: 4. CDR3 region: CASSYPTSGYNEQFF. The CDR3 nucleotides are TGTGCCAGCAGCTATCCGACTAGCGGCTACAATGAGCAGTTCTTC.

The chain links TRBV19 to TRBJ2-5; D is possibly TRBD2 (5 bases). V dropped 3 bases and J dropped 3 bases, with 20 bases sitting between them. Germline values: CDR1 LNHDA, CDR2 SQIVND (reference sequence). The CDR3 sequence is 17 residues long. The CDR3 DNA follows: TGTGCCAGTAGTATGGAAGGAGGTGGTCCCAAAAAAGAGACCCAGTACTTC. It yields the protein CASSMEGGGPKKETQYF. The whole variable domain, filled in from reference TRBV19 and TRBJ2-5, reads DGGITQSPKYLFRKEGQNVTLSCEQNLNHDAMYWYRQDPGQGLRLIYYSQIVNDFQKGDIAEGYSVSREKKESFPLTVTSAQKNPTAFYLCASSMEGGGPKKETQYFGPGTRLLVL.

In nucleotides, the CDR3 is TGCGCCAGCAGCCCCTACCGGGGACCCGAACAAGAGACCCAGTACTTC. This translates into CASSPYRGPEQETQYF. The rearrangement links TRBV4-1 to TRBJ2-5; D might be TRBD1 or TRBD2, each matching 5 bases. The germline V gene encodes CDR1 MGHRA and CDR2 YSYEKL. CDR3 length: 16 residues. V was cut by 4 bases and J by 2 bases, with 17 bases left in between.

The gene calls are TRBV27 and TRBJ1-2; D is undetermined. Trimming stripped 6 bases from V and 3 bases from J, with 17 bases between. The germline gives CDR1 MNHEY, CDR2 SMNVEV (reference sequence). There are 15 residues in the CDR3. Written as DNA, the CDR3 is TGTGCCAGCAGGACGGAGGGTCCTCCGCACTATGGCTACACCTTC. Translating it yields CASRTEGPPHYGYTF.

This clone was seen a handful of times. The CDR3, as DNA: TGTGCCAGCAGCCCCCGAGCCTCCGGGGAGGAGACCCAGTACTTC. Translating it yields CASSPRASGEETQYF. V and J are TRBV7-2 and TRBJ2-5; possible D gene TRBD2, 5 bases. The CDR3 extends over 15 amino acids. Trimming cost V 5 bases and J 5 bases, with 18 bases left between them. Per the germline V gene, CDR1 is SGHTA and CDR2 is FQGNSA.

The chain employs TRBV9 and TRBJ2-7; the match to TRBD1 covers 8 bases. The CDR3 contains 14 residues. The germline V gene has CDR1 SGDLS and CDR2 YYNGEE. J lost 7 bases, V lost 0 bases, and 6 bases had no gene match. CDR3 protein: CASSVEDRAREQYF. CDR3 nucleotides: TGTGCCAGCAGCGTAGAGGACAGGGCTAGAGAGCAGTACTTC. The entire variable domain, with the rest obtained from reference TRBV9 and TRBJ2-7, is as follows: DSGVTQTPKHLITATGQRVTLRCSPRSGDLSVYWYQQSLDQGLQFLIQYYNGEERAKGNILERFSAQQFPDLHSELNLSSLELGDSALYFCASSVEDRAREQYFGPGTRLTVT.

In its sample, this clone was seen a few times. The chain couples TRBV29-1 to TRBJ2-1, with D possibly TRBD2 on 5 matching bases. The CDR3 contains 11 residues. Between the trimmed V and J ends, which lost 5 bases and 12 bases, there was a span of 14 bases. Germline CDR1 is SQVTM and CDR2 is ANQGSEA. CDR3 coding DNA: TGCAGCGTTAATCTAGCTCCCGGGCAGTTCTTC. This sequence encodes CSVNLAPGQFF.

The chain employs TRBV7-9 and TRBJ1-5; 7 nucleotides match TRBD1. Looked up from germline, CDR1 is SEHNR and CDR2 is FQNEAQ (reference sequence). The CDR3 totals 15 residues. Trimming took 5 bases from V and 3 from J; bases not matched to a gene: 7. Written as DNA, the CDR3 is TGTGCCAGCAGCAGGGGACAGTGGCTCAATCAGCCCCAGCATTTT. Amino acids: CASSRGQWLNQPQHF.

This clone showed up just a few times. The V and J genes are TRBV5-4 and TRBJ1-4; 9 bases match TRBD1. In germline, CDR1 is SGHNT, CDR2 YYREEE (reference sequence). The CDR3 consists of 15 residues. With V trimmed by 3 bases and J by 0 bases, 0 bases remained unmatched. The CDR3 spells CASSWDRATNEKLFF. Here the CDR3 DNA reads TGTGCCAGCAGCTGGGACAGGGCAACTAATGAAAAACTGTTTTTT.

The gene calls are TRBV5-1 and TRBJ1-1, with a tentative D call TRBD1 (5 bases). The V gene lost 5 bases and the J gene lost 4 bases, with 15 bases spanning the gap. The CDR3 extends over 14 amino acids. The germline gives CDR1 SGHRS, CDR2 YFSETQ. CDR3 protein: CASSSTADTTEAFF. DNA of the CDR3: TGCGCCAGCAGTTCCACCGCGGACACCACTGAAGCTTTCTTT.

This clone was recorded a few times. This chain links TRBV7-8 with TRBJ2-5; 9 nucleotides match TRBD1. The CDR3 covers 18 residues. Trimming took 2 bases from V and 10 from J; bases not matched to a gene: 20. Germline V gene sequence: CDR1 SGHVS, CDR2 FQNEAQ. The CDR3 bases are TGTGCCAGCAGCTTAACAAGACAGGGGGGGCCGGGGAGAGCAATCCAGTACTTC. Protein product: CASSLTRQGGPGRAIQYF.